This T cell receptor (beta chain) was recorded in a study of T cells after yellow fever vaccination. Study results and caveats: Boosting was followed by the reappearance of most primary-vaccination clones (96% CD4, about 89% CD8).

TCRdb re-called the 5' RACE reads with MiXCR, one entry per CDR3 protein. The table records 400,000 or so distinct CDR3 sequences, around 6.4% of them present only once. This CDR3 region has 14 residues. Germline CDR1 SGHRS, CDR2 YFSETQ. Trimming took 6 bases from V and 8 from J, leaving 18 bases between them. This clonotype was counted a few times. Its antigen is undetermined. The receptor was derived from a man under 40 who received the YFV17D yellow fever vaccine. The rearrangement links TRBV5-1 to TRBJ2-1; D tentatively fits TRBD1 or TRBD2 (6 bases each). The sequences come from PBMCs, collected 5 days after the yellow fever booster vaccination. The CDR3 here is CASNIPGAGDEQFF. CDR3 coding DNA: TGCGCCAGCAATATACCGGGGGCCGGGGATGAGCAGTTCTTC.